This T cell receptor (beta chain) is from a study of post-analysis software for immune sequencing data. A remark on this clonotype: Its antigen remains unidentified.

Findings and caveats of the study: Five or six TRBV segments were significantly more frequent in patients than in controls. TRBV5-6, TRBV5-1 and TRBV20-1 were among these segments.

Germline CDR1 MNHNS, CDR2 SASEGT. V gave up 0 bases and J gave up 9 bases, with 12 bases separating them. The CDR3 length is 13 residues. Unique molecular identifiers tagged the TCR beta cDNA libraries. TCRdb processed the PCR reads anew with MiXCR; each CDR3 protein has one entry. Here the sample spans hundreds of thousands of distinct CDR3 sequences, 25% to 30% being singletons. Sample: blood. The receptor comes from a girl aged 10-17 years with multiple sclerosis. The chain carries TRBV6-1 and TRBJ2-7, with D perhaps TRBD1 or TRBD2 (5 bases each). The CDR3 is CASSEAGTNAQYF. CDR3 nucleotides: TGTGCCAGCAGTGAAGCTGGGACGAACGCGCAGTACTTC.